This T cell receptor (beta chain) originates from a study of Ad26.COV2.S vaccination and SARS-CoV-2 variants. Study summary: Donor had been placed in the Ad26.COV2.S arm of the COV1001 trial. Once, or twice with 56 days between doses, Ad26.COV2.S was given intramuscularly.

A word on this clone: The antigen is unknown.

Indicated treatment: some 20 received Ad26.COV2.S at low or high dose, single or two shots; about 5 received placebo; per-sample allocation not given. Vaccine and placebo recipients were sampled on day 63 after the first injection. Donor was an adult aged 18-55 years in Boston. Findings and caveats of the study: Similar non-spike TCR breadth was observed in recipients of vaccine and of placebo.

Germline CDR1 SNHLY, CDR2 FYNNEI. The CDR3 is 16 residues long. Deletions cut 3 bases from V and 4 bases from J, with 19 bases between. Profiled with immunoSEQ multiplex PCR; TCRdb holds only in-frame clones, not every one. This sample has around 450,000 clones, with approximately 92% found just once. Sequences were derived from peripheral blood, sampled in a trial of Ad26.COV2.S vaccine versus placebo. The source is a person between 18 and 59 years old who received the Ad26.COV2.S COVID-19 vaccine or a placebo. This chain uses TRBV2 with TRBJ2-7; D is undetermined. CDR3 DNA: TGTGCCAGCAGTGACTCCGCCCTTGGGGTCGGTTACGAGCAGTACTTC. Its translation is CASSDSALGVGYEQYF.